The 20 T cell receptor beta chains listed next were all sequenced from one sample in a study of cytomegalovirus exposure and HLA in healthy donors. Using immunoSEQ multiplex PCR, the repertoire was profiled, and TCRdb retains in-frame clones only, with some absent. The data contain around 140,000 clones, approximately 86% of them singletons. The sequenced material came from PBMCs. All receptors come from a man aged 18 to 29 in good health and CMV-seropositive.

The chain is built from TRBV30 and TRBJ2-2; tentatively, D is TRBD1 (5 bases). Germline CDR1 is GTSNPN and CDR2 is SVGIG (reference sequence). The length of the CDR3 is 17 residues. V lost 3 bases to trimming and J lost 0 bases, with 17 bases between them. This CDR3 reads CAWSRSGWGSNTGELFF. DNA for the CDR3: TGTGCCTGGAGCCGGTCCGGTTGGGGCTCGAACACCGGGGAGCTGTTTTTT. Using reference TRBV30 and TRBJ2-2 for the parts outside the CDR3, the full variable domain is SQTIHQWPATLVQPVGSPLSLECTVEGTSNPNLYWYRQAAGRGLQLLFYSVGIGQISSEVPQNLSASRPQDRQFILSSKKLLLSDSGFYLCAWSRSGWGSNTGELFFGEGSRLTVL.

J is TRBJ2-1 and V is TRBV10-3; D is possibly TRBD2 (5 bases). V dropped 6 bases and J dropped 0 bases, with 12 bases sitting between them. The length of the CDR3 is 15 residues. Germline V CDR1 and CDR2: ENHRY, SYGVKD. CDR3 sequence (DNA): TGTGCCATCAGCCCCGCGGGCAGCTCCTACAATGAGCAGTTCTTC. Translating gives CAISPAGSSYNEQFF.

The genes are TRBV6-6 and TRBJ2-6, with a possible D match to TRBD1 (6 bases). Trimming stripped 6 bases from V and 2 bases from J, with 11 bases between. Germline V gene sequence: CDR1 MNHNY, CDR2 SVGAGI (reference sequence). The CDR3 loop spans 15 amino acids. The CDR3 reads CASRNRVTGANVLTF. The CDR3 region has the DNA TGTGCCAGCAGAAACAGGGTCACTGGGGCCAACGTCCTGACTTTC.

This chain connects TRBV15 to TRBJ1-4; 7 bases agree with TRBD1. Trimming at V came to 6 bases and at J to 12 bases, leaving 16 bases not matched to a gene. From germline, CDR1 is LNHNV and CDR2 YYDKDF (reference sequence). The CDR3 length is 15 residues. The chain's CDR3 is CATSWTGTVPGQLFF. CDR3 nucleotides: TGTGCCACCAGTTGGACCGGGACAGTACCCGGGCAACTGTTTTTT.

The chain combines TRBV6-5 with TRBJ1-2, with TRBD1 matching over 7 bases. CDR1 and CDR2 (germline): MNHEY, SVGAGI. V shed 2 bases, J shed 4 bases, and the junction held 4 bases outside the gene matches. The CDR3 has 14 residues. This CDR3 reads CASSYAGGFYGYTF. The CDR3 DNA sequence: TGTGCCAGCAGTTACGCAGGGGGTTTCTATGGCTACACCTTC.

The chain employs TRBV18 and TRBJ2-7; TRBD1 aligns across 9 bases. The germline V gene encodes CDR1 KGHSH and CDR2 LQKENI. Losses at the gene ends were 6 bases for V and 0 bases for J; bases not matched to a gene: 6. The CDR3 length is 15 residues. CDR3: CASSPGTGTSYEQYF. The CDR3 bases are TGTGCCAGCTCTCCCGGGACAGGGACCTCCTACGAGCAGTACTTC.

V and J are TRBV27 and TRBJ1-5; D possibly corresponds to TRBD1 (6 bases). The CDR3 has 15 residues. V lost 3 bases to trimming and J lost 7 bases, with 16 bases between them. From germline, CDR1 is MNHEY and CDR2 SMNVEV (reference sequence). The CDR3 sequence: CASSLYLGGGQPQHF. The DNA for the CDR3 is TGTGCCAGCAGTTTGTATTTAGGGGGTGGCCAGCCCCAGCATTTT.

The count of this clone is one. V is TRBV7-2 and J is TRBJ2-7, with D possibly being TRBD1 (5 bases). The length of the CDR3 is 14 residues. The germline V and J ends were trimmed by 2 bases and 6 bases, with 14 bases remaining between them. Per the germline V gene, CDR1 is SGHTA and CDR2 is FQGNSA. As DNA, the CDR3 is TGTGCCAGCAGCTTATATCAGGGTCCCCTCGAGCAGTACTTC. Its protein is CASSLYQGPLEQYF.

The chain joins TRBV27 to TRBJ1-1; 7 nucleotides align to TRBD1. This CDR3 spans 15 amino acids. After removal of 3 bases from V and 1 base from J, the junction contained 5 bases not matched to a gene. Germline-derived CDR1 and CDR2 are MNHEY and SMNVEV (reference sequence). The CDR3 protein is CASSFLRGRNTEAFF. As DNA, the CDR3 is TGTGCCAGCAGTTTCCTCAGGGGGAGGAACACTGAAGCTTTCTTT.

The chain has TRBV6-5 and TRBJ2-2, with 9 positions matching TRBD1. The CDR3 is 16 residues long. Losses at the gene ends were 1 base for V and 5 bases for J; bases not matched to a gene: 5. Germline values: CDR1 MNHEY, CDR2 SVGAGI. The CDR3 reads CASSYLWGTGTGELFF. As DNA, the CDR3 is TGTGCCAGCAGTTACTTATGGGGGACAGGGACCGGGGAGCTGTTTTTT.

The CDR3 spells CASSIAAGASYNEQFF. The DNA of the CDR3 is TGTGCCAGCAGTATCGCAGCGGGAGCATCATACAATGAGCAGTTCTTC. V usage is TRBV27 and J usage is TRBJ2-1, with 8 nucleotides matching TRBD2. The CDR3 totals 16 residues. The V gene's germline CDR1 is MNHEY and CDR2 SMNVEV (reference sequence). Unmatched junction bases numbered 10, after V lost 5 bases and J lost 4 bases.

The CDR3 sequence: CASSLETGGSYEQYF. The CDR3 DNA is TGCGCCAGCAGCTTGGAGACAGGGGGCTCCTACGAGCAGTACTTC. The chain has TRBV5-1 and TRBJ2-7, with 9 bases matching TRBD1. The CDR3 spans 15 residues. Losses at the gene ends were 0 bases for V and 0 bases for J; bases not matched to a gene: 1. The germline V gene encodes CDR1 SGHRS and CDR2 YFSETQ.

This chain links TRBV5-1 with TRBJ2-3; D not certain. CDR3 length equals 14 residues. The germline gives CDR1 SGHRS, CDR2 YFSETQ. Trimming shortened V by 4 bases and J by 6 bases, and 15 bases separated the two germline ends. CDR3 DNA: TGCGCCAGCAGCCCGTCCCCAGGCGTCGATACGCAGTATTTT. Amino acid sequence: CASSPSPGVDTQYF.

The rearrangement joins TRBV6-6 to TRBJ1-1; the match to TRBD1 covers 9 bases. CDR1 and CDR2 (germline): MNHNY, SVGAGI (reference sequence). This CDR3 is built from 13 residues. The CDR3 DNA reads TGTGTCACCCTGGGACAGGGCAGGGGTGAAGCTTTCTTT. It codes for CVTLGQGRGEAFF.

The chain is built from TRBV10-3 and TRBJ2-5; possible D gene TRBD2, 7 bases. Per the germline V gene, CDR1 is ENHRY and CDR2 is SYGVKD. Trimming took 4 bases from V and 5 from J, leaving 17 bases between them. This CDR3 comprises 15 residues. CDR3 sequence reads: CAISGGGRLKETQYF. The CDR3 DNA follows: TGTGCCATCAGTGGGGGGGGCAGACTAAAGGAGACCCAGTACTTC.

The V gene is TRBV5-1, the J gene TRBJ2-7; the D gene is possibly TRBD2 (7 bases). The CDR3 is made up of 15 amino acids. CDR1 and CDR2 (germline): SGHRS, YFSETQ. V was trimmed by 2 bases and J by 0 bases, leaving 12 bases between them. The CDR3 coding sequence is TGCGCCAGCAGCTTTTTGGGGGGGCCCTCCTACGAGCAGTACTTC. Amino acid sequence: CASSFLGGPSYEQYF.

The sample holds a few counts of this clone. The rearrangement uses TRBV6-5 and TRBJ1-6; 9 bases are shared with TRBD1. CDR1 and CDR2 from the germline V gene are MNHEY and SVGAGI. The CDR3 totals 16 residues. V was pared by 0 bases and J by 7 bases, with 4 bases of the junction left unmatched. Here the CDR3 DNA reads TGTGCCAGCAGTTACTCTACCGGGACAGGGAATTCACCCCTCCACTTT. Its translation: CASSYSTGTGNSPLHF.

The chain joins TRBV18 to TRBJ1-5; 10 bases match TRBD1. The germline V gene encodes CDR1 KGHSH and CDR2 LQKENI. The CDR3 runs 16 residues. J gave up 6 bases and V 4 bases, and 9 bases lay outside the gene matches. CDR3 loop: CASSREDRGVGQPQHF. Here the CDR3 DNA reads TGTGCCAGCTCACGAGAGGACAGGGGGGTCGGTCAGCCCCAGCATTTT.

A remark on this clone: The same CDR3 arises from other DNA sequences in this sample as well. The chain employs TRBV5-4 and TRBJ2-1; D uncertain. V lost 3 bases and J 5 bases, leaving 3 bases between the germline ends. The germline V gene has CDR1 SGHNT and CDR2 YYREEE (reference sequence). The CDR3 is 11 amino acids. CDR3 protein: CASSSDNEQFF. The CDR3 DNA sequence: TGTGCCAGCAGCTCAGACAATGAGCAGTTCTTC.

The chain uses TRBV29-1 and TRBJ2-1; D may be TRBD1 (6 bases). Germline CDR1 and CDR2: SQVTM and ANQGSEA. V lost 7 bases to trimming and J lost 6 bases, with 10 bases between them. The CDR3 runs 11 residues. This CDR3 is CSAGQRNEQFF. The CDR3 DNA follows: TGCAGCGCCGGACAGCGCAATGAGCAGTTCTTC.